A single TCR beta chain is shown here with its context. Its target antigen remains unknown. With the read ending 3 residues before the CDR3 end, the germline J gene is used to fill in that end. In the same sample, other DNA sequences code for this CDR3. V trim: 2 bases; J trim: 6 bases; unmatched bases: 1. Reading the germline V gene gives CDR1 KGHSH and CDR2 LQKENI. There are 15 amino acids in the CDR3, from cysteine to phenylalanine inclusive. The 36 bases shown cover part of the CDR3, and their frame starts at base 1. These data originate in a study of Tregs in tolerant kidney transplant recipients (dated by TCRdb to between 2019 and 2020). General notes on the study: The transplants used related donors with nonmyeloablative bone marrow transplantation, and mixed chimerism in the human trials was transient. TCRbeta sequencing was used in the study to identify donor-specific regulatory T cells before combined kidney and bone marrow transplantation, and the identified cells were then tracked after transplant.

The time point label for this specimen denotes: blood sample drawn before combined kidney and bone marrow transplant. Unstimulated Tregs (CD4+CD25+CD127-), CD4+ non-Tregs (CD4+CD25-), CD4 and CD8 cells were FACS-sorted from thawed PBMCs. Patients were several combined kidney and bone marrow transplant recipients from the ITN036ST trial, and only these trial subjects had samples available. Healthy control blood was processed to PBMCs by Ficoll density gradient and cryopreserved, and patient PBMCs were collected before and after transplant. For TCRbeta CDR3 sequencing, genomic DNA from the sorted cells was extracted using the QIAGEN DNeasy Blood and Tissue Kit. Through immunoSEQ, high-throughput TCRbeta CDR3 sequencing was done commercially, including PCR amplification with internal controls and bias correction. The authors processed their data as follows. Unique productive TCRbeta sequences were defined by CDR3 nucleotide sequence where primers matched, otherwise by CDR3 amino acid sequence with Vbeta and Jbeta genes. As a correction for sorting error, sequences shared between sorted populations at a frequency ratio of 2:1 or less were discarded, and the remaining shared sequences were assigned to the higher population. A sequence was defined as donor-reactive if the sequence was expanded at least 5-fold in CFSE-low cells compared with unstimulated cells and had a frequency of at least 0.01% in CFSE-low cells. Jensen-Shannon divergence, calculated on the top 100 TCRbeta sequences ranked by frequency, was used to quantify repertoire divergence. For samples with multiple sequencing runs, sorting error was corrected in each run separately before the runs were combined. In its TCRdb copy, this immuneACCESS table keeps in-frame sequences only and misses some clones. Where compared with another copy, unresolved V genes explain less than half of these, and the others have no known cause. D and trimming were read from the DNA, whereas the V and J calls and clone size are those reported in that table. The table kept for this sample lists approximately 50,000 clones. The ten biggest clones cover about 0.76% of the sample.

General study outcomes and caveats: Biological reproducibility was not directly addressed, though technical replication error appeared minimal. The most biologically relevant and donor-specific TCRbeta repertoire appeared to be identified by expanding Tregs with activated donor B cells. Donor-specific Treg expansion exceeded global Treg expansion in tolerant patients, suggesting antigen-driven rather than nonspecific expansion. Because the PCR primers were changed over time for some patients, nucleotide-level comparison could not be performed across the samples from those patients. The study was limited by small patient numbers, and the findings need validation in larger populations and under other immunosuppression protocols.

This material consisted of CD4+ T cells from blood, taken before the transplant. The rearranged segments are TRBV18 and TRBJ1-6; TRBD1 aligns with 10 central bases. The clonotype was recovered from a human donor who received a combined kidney and bone marrow transplant. The CDR3 protein: CASSPGQGGNSPLHF. The CDR3 bases that were read are TGTGCCAGCTCACCAGGACAGGGGGGTAATTCACCC.